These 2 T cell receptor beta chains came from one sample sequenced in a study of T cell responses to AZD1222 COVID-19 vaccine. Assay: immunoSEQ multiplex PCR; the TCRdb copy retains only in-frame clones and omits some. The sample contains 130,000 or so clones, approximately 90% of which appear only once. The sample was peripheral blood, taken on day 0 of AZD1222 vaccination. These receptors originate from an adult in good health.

CDR3 sequence (DNA): TGCGCCAGCAGCCAACTGATCAGGGGGCTAGATGAGCAGTTCTTC. This translates into CASSQLIRGLDEQFF. This chain uses TRBV4-3 with TRBJ2-1, with 8 positions matching TRBD1. J gave up 8 bases and V 2 bases, and 8 bases lay outside the gene matches. The CDR3 covers 15 residues. The germline CDR1 and CDR2 sequences are LGHNA and YSLEER.

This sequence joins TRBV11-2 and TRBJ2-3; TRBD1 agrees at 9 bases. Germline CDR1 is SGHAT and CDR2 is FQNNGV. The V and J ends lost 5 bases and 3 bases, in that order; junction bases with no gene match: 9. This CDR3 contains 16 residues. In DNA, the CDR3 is TGTGCCAGCAGCCATAACCCGGGACAGGGAACAGATACGCAGTATTTT. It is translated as CASSHNPGQGTDTQYF.